This TCR beta chain was recovered during a study of blood T cells in healthy people across ages. Then a second PCR, running about 7 to 11 cycles, was carried out with a sample-barcoded 5' primer and a J-beta primer mix. The template-switch adaptor, which had 12 random nucleotides, put a tag on each cDNA molecule. A single record per CDR3 protein comes from TCRdb applying MiXCR to the 5' RACE reads. Of around 800,000 distinct CDR3 sequences listed, about 59% are singletons. Every donor provided 9.5 to 10 milliliters of peripheral blood. The J segment lost 10 bases and the V segment lost 6 bases, leaving 6 bases of the junction unmatched. The CDR3 sequence is 12 residues long. Germline V gene sequence: CDR1 SNHLY, CDR2 FYNNEI.

This TCR was recovered from a young man in good health. Sequenced sample: blood. J is TRBJ2-7 and V is TRBV2, with 10 bases lining up with TRBD1. The CDR3 DNA is TGTGCCAGCAGGGAGACAGGGGGCGAACAGTACTTC. It specifies CASRETGGEQYF. The variable domain in full, with the rest retrieved from reference TRBV2 and TRBJ2-7, is EPEVTQTPSHQVTQMGQEVILRCVPISNHLYFYWYRQILGQKVEFLVSFYNNEISEKSEIFDDQFSVERPDGSNFTLKIRSTKLEDSAMYFCASRETGGEQYFGPGTRLTVT.